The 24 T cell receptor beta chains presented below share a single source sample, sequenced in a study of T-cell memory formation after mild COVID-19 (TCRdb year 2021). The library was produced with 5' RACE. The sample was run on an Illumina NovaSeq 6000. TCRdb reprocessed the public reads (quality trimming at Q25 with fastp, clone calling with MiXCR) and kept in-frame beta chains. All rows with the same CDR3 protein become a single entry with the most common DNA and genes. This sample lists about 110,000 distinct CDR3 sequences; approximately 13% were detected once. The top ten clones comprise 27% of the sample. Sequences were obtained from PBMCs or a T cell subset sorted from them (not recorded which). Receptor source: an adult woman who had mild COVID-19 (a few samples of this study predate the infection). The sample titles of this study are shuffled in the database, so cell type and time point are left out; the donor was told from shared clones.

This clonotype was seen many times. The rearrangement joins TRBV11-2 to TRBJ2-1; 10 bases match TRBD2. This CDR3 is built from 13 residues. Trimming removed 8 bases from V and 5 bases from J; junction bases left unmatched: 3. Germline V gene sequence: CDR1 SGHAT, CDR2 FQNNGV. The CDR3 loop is CASLGLADNEQFF. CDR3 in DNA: TGTGCCAGCCTTGGACTAGCGGACAATGAGCAGTTCTTC.

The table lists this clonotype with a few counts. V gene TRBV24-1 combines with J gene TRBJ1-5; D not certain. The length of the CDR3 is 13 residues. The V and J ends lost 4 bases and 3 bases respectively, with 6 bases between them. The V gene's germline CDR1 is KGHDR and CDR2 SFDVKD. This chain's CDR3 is CATSETVNQPQHF. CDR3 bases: TGTGCCACCAGTGAAACAGTCAATCAGCCCCAGCATTTT.

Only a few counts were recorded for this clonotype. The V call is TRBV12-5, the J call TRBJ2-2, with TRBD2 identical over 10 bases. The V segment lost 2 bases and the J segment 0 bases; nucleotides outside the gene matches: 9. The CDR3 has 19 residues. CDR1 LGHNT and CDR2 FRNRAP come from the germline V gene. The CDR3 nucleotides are TGTGCTAGTGGTTTGAGTAGCGGGGGGACTACCGCGAACACCGGGGAGCTGTTTTTT. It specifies CASGLSSGGTTANTGELFF. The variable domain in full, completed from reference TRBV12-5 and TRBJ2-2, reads DARVTQTPRHKVTEMGQEVTMRCQPILGHNTVFWYRQTMMQGLELLAYFRNRAPLDDSGMPKDRFSAEMPDATLATLKIQPSEPRDSAVYFCASGLSSGGTTANTGELFFGEGSRLTVL.

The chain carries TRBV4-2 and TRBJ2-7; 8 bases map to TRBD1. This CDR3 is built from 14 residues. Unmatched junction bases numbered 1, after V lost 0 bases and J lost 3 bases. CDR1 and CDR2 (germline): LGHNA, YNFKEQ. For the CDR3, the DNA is TGTGCCAGCAGCCAAGACACAGGGGGCTACGAGCAGTACTTC. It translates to CASSQDTGGYEQYF.

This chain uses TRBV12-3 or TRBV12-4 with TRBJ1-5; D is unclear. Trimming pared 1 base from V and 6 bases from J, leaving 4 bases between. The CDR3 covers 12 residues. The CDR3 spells CASSLVRQPQHF. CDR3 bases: TGTGCCAGCAGTTTAGTCCGTCAGCCCCAGCATTTT.

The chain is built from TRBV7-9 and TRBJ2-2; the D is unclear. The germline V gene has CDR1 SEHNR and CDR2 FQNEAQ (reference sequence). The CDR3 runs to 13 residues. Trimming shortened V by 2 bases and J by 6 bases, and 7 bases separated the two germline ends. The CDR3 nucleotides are TGTGCCAGCAGCTTACTTTTTTCCGGGGAGCTGTTTTTT. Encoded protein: CASSLLFSGELFF.

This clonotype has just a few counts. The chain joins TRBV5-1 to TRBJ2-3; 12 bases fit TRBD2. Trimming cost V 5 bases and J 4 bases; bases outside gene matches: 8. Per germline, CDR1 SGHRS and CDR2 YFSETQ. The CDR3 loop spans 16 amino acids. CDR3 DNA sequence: TGCGCCAGCAGTCCGGGACTAGCGGGTCTTTCAGATACGCAGTATTTT. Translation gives CASSPGLAGLSDTQYF. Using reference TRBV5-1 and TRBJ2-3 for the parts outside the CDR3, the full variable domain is KAGVTQTPRYLIKTRGQQVTLSCSPISGHRSVSWYQQTPGQGLQFLFEYFSETQRNKGNFPGRFSGRQFSNSRSEMNVSTLELGDSALYLCASSPGLAGLSDTQYFGPGTRLTVL.

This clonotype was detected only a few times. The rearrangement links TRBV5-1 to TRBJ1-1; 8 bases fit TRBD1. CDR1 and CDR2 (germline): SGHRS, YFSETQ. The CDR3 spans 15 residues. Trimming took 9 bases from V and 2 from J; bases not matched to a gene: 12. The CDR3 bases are TGCGCCACCCCGAGGGGCGGACAGGGAAACACTGAAGCTTTCTTT. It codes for CATPRGGQGNTEAFF. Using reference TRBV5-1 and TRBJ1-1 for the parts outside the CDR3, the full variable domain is KAGVTQTPRYLIKTRGQQVTLSCSPISGHRSVSWYQQTPGQGLQFLFEYFSETQRNKGNFPGRFSGRQFSNSRSEMNVSTLELGDSALYLCATPRGGQGNTEAFFGQGTRLTVV.

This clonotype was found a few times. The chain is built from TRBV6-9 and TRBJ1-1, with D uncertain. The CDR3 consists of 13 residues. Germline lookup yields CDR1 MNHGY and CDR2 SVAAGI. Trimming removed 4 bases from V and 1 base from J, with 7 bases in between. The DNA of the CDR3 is TGTGCCAGCAGTTCCTCCGGGAACACTGAAGCTTTCTTT. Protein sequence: CASSSSGNTEAFF.

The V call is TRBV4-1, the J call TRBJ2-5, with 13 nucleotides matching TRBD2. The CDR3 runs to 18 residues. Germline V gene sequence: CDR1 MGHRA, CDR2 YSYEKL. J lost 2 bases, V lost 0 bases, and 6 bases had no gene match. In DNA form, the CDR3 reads TGCGCCAGCAGCCAAGATCTGACTAGCGGGAGGATACAAGAGACCCAGTACTTC. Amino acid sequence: CASSQDLTSGRIQETQYF.

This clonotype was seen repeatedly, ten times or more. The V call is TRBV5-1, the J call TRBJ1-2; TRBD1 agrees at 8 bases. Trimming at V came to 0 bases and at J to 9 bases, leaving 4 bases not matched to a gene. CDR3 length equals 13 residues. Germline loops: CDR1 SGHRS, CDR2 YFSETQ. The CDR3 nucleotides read TGCGCCAGCAGCTTGGACAGGGGGGACTGCTACACCTTC. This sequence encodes CASSLDRGDCYTF. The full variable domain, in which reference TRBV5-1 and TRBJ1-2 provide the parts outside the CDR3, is KAGVTQTPRYLIKTRGQQVTLSCSPISGHRSVSWYQQTPGQGLQFLFEYFSETQRNKGNFPGRFSGRQFSNSRSEMNVSTLELGDSALYLCASSLDRGDCYTFGSGTRLTVV.

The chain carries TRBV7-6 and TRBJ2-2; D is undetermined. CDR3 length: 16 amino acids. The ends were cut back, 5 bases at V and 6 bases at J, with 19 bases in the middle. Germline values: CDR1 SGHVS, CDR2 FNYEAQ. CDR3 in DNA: TGTGCCAGCAGCAATTCAGATAGGGCCGATGCCGGGGAGCTGTTTTTT. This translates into CASSNSDRADAGELFF.

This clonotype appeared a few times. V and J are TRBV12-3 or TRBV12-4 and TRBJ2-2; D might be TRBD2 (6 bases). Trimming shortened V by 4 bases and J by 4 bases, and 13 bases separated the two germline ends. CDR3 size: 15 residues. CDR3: CASSSRDLPTGELFF. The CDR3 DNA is TGTGCCAGCAGTTCCCGGGACTTACCCACCGGGGAGCTGTTTTTT.

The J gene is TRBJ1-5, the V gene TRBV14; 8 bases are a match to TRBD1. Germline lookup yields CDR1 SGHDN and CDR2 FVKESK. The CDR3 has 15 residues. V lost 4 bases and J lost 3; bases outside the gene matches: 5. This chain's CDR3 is CASSPTGDNNQPQHF. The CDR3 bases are TGTGCCAGCAGCCCGACAGGGGACAACAATCAGCCCCAGCATTTT.

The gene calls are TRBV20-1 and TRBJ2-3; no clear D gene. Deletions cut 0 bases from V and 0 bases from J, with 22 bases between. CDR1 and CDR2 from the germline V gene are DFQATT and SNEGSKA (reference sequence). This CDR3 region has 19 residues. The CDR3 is CSARDLTNRVVTSTDTQYF. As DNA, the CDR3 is TGCAGTGCTAGAGATCTCACGAATAGGGTGGTAACTAGCACAGATACGCAGTATTTT.

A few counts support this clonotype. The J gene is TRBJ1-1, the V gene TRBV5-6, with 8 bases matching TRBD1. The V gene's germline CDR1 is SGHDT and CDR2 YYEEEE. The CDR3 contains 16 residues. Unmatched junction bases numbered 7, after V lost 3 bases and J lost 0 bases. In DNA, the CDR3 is TGTGCCAGCAGCTCGGACAGGGCCGCAATGAACACTGAAGCTTTCTTT. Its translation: CASSSDRAAMNTEAFF.

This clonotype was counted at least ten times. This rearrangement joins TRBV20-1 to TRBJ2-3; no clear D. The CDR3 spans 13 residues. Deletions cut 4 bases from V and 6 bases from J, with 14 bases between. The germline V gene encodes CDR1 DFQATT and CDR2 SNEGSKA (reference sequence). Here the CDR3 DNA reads TGCAGTGCTACGGACCTAGACACGGATACGCAGTATTTT. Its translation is CSATDLDTDTQYF.

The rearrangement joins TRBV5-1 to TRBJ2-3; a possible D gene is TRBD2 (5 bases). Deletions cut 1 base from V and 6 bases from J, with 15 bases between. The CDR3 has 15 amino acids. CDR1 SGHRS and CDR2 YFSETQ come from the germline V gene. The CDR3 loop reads CASSLSGLVSDTQYF. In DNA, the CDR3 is TGCGCCAGCAGCTTGAGCGGACTGGTTTCGGATACGCAGTATTTT.

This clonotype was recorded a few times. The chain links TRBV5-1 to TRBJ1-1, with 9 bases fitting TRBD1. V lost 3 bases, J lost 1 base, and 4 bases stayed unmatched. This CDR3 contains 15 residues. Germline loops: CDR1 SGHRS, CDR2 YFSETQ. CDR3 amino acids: CASSWGTGSNTEAFF. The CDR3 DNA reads TGCGCCAGCAGCTGGGGGACAGGGTCGAACACTGAAGCTTTCTTT.

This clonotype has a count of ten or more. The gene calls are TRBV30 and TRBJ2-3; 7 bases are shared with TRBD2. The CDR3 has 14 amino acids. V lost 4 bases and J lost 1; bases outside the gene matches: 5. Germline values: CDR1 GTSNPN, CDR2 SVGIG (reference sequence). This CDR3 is CAWNGGMGTDTQYF. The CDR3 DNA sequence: TGTGCCTGGAACGGGGGGATGGGCACAGATACGCAGTATTTT.

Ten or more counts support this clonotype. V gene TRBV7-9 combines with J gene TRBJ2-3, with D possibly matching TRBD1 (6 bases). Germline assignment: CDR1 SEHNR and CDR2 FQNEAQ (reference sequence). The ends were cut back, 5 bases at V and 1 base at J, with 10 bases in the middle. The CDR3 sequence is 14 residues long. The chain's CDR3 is CASSPPGGTDTQYF. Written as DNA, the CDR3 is TGTGCCAGCAGCCCCCCAGGGGGCACAGATACGCAGTATTTT.

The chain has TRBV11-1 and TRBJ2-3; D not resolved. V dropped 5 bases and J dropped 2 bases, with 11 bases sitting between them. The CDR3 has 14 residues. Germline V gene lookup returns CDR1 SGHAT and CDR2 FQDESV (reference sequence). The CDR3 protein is CASSPDGYTDTQYF. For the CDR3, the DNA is TGTGCCAGCAGCCCGGACGGATACACAGATACGCAGTATTTT. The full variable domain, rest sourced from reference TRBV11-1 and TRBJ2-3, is EAEVAQSPRYKITEKSQAVAFWCDPISGHATLYWYRQILGQGPELLVQFQDESVVDDSQLPKDRFSAERLKGVDSTLKIQPAELGDSAMYLCASSPDGYTDTQYFGPGTRLTVL.

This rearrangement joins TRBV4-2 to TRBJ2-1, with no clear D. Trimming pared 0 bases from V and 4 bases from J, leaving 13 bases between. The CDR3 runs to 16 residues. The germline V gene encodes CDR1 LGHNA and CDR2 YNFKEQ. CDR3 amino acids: CASSQEGGPAYNEQFF. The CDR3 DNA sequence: TGTGCCAGCAGCCAAGAGGGCGGCCCGGCGTACAATGAGCAGTTCTTC.

This CDR3 is CASNFPGGFKDEQFF. The CDR3 coding sequence is TGTGCCAGCAACTTTCCGGGAGGGTTTAAGGATGAGCAGTTCTTC. The chain couples TRBV12-3 or TRBV12-4 to TRBJ2-1; 8 bases agree with TRBD2. CDR3 length: 15 residues. With 7 bases clipped from V and 8 bases from J, the junction kept 13 bases outside the gene matches.